This TCR beta chain appears in the sequencing data of a study of blood T cell repertoires in COVID-19. Study context: Sources were T cells, B-cell-depleted T cells, or PBMCs; the material itself was cDNA or gDNA.

As processed by the authors: Amplification of reference gene primers was used by the study to estimate nucleated cell counts. The assay was immunoSEQ multiplex PCR, and TCRdb's table has in-frame clones only and misses some. D and trimming were read from the DNA, whereas the V and J calls and clone size are those reported in that table. This table has roughly 460,000 clones, about 90% appearing once. Patients at the Seattle site were enrolled during active infection and followed longitudinally. The CDR3 has 13 amino acids. The rearrangement links TRBV12-2 to TRBJ1-6; the D call TRBD1 from the table was never checked on the DNA. TRBV12-2 represents a pseudogene. The origin of this receptor is a man aged 18 to 29 with COVID-19, enrolled during active disease. Source material: peripheral blood. The chain's CDR3 is CASRPHRNSPLHF. The DNA for the CDR3 is TGTGCAAGTCGCCCCCACAGGAATTCACCCCTCCACTTT.